This T cell receptor (beta chain) was profiled in a study of blood T cell repertoires in COVID-19 (dated by TCRdb to between 2020 and 2021). The study in broad terms: The collaborator samples originated in the United States, Italy and Spain and spanned the acute and convalescent phases of COVID-19. The prospective study material was composed of cDNA or gDNA derived from T cells, B-cell-depleted T cells, or PBMCs. Subjects who had been exposed to COVID-19, were actively infected with it, or had recovered from it provided the deeply sampled blood TCRbeta repertoires that made up the dataset. A freely available public database, intended as a resource for researchers studying the immune response to SARS-CoV-2, is where the repertoires were released. Samples were obtained from the ongoing ImmuneRACE study (first 160 participants) and from roughly 1,300 subjects provided by 6 global collaborators. The sample metadata nearly always contained a de-identified subject ID, COVID-19 status, age in years and sex. Where available, HLA class I and class II types were taken from metadata supplied by the sample provider and were not determined by assay-based typing. General study outcomes and caveats: How much clinical and demographic metadata was included differed by source and by participant, and the metadata was provided uncurated.

About this clone itself: Its antigen target is currently unknown. No qualities accompany the bases; no much larger clone lies one base away.

TCRbeta CDR3 regions were amplified from genomic DNA by means of the immunoSEQ Assay, a bias-controlled multiplex PCR. In the authors' own workflow: Nucleated cell counts per sample were estimated from amplification of reference gene primers within the assay. To quantify the absolute abundance of each unique TCRbeta CDR3 rearrangement, sequence reads were collapsed and filtered. For each sample, productive Simpson clonality was calculated by taking the square root of Simpson's diversity index across productive rearrangements. TCRdb took this table from immuneACCESS and kept in-frame rearrangements with V and J called. Such tables lack part of the clones; where checked against another copy, unresolved V genes explain under half of the gap, and the rest is unexplained. V and J calls and clone size are given by that table; D and trimming were obtained from the DNA. The sample table lists more than 400,000 clones, 90% of them with a count of one. Of the sample, less than 0.75% falls within the top ten clones.

Participants in the prospective study were aged roughly 18 to 89 years, lived in about two dozen United States geographic areas, and enrolled through a virtual design. In the prospective study, cohorts were assigned on the basis of participant-reported clinical history obtained from a screening survey and a study questionnaire. For ImmuneRACE Cohort 3, a participant was defined as recovered based on two consecutive negative NP/OP PCR tests, clearance by a healthcare professional, or resolution of symptoms. Each participant in the prospective study had whole blood, serum and a nasopharyngeal or oropharyngeal swab collected by mobile phlebotomists. Participants in the prospective study had the option to provide additional blood draws and questionnaires over an approximately 2-month period. Prospective study blood samples were shipped either frozen or at room temperature before DNA extraction. V and J are truncated by 3 bases and 0 bases respectively, leaving an intervening sequence of 16 bases. Per the germline V gene, SGDLS is the CDR1 and YYNGEE is the CDR2. The CDR3 spans 17 residues, from the cysteine through the phenylalanine. Solely the CDR3 DNA is kept, with 51 bases framed from the first base.

This TCR came from a man aged 18 to 29 who had recovered from COVID-19. The sequencing input was PBMCs or T cells enriched from blood (not recorded which). Here the chain combines TRBV9 and TRBJ2-1, and possibly TRBD1, on 6 matching bases. The DNA sequence reads TGTGCCAGCAGCGCTTACGGGGACAAGAGCTCCTACAATGAGCAGTTCTTC. It is translated as CASSAYGDKSSYNEQFF.